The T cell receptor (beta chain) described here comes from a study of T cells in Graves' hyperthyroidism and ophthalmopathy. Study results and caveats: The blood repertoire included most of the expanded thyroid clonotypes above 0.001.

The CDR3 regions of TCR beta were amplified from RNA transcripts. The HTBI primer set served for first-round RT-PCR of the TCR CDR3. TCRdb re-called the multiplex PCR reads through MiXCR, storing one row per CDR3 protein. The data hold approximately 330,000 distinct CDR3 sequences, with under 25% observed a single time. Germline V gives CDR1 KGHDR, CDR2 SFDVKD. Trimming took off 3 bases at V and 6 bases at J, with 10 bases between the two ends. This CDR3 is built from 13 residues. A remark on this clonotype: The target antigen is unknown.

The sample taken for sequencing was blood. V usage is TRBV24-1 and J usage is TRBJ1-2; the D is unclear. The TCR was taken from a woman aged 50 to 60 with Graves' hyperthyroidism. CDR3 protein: CATSDAVRHGYTF. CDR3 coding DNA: TGTGCCACCAGTGATGCAGTGAGGCATGGCTACACCTTC.